This passage covers 17 T cell receptor beta chains from one sample sequenced in a study of radiation and T cells in renal cell carcinoma. Repertoires were generated with immunoSEQ multiplex PCR, while TCRdb's copy carries only in-frame clones and drops some. Of 130,000 to 150,000 clones listed, approximately 86% are singletons. The sample's time point: blood 4 weeks post-SBRT, at nephrectomy. Stated treatment: 15 Gy SBRT to primary tumor, nephrectomy 4 weeks later. Sample: blood, taken from a patient whose treatment included radiotherapy and nephrectomy. The receptors were sampled from a woman between 50 and 59 years old with renal cell carcinoma.

The chain uses TRBV28 and TRBJ2-1, with D possibly matching TRBD2 (5 bases). The CDR3 is 12 amino acids. V was trimmed by 3 bases and J by 9 bases, leaving 9 bases between them. Germline V gene sequence: CDR1 MDHEN, CDR2 SYDVKM. In DNA, the CDR3 is TGTGCCAGCAGTTTGCAACTAGGTGAGCAGTTCTTC. Translation: CASSLQLGEQFF.

The chain uses TRBV10-2 and TRBJ1-5, with D perhaps TRBD1 (5 bases). The CDR3 extends over 13 amino acids. Trimming left V 6 bases short and J 1 base short, with 7 bases between. Germline V gene sequence: CDR1 WSHSY, CDR2 SAAADI. DNA of the CDR3: TGCGCCAGCAGAAGGGGAAGCAATCAGCCCCAGCATTTT. Translated: CASRRGSNQPQHF.

The V and J genes are TRBV28 and TRBJ1-2, with TRBD1 matching 8 bases. The CDR3 runs to 15 residues. Germline V gene lookup returns CDR1 MDHEN and CDR2 SYDVKM. Losses at the gene ends were 2 bases for V and 3 bases for J; bases not matched to a gene: 5. The CDR3 reads CASSLAAGGHYGYTF. The CDR3 nucleotides read TGTGCCAGCAGTTTAGCGGCAGGGGGCCACTATGGCTACACCTTC.

This chain uses TRBV2 with TRBJ2-5; D call uncertain. V was pared by 3 bases and J by 2 bases, with 13 bases between. Germline V gene data show CDR1 as SNHLY and CDR2 as FYNNEI. This CDR3 has 15 amino acids. CDR3 sequence reads: CASSDSTDPQETQYF. CDR3 bases: TGTGCCAGCAGTGATAGCACAGACCCTCAAGAGACCCAGTACTTC.

This chain links TRBV7-6 with TRBJ1-6, with no clear D. V lost 2 bases to trimming and J lost 7 bases, with 6 bases between them. Germline-derived CDR1 and CDR2 are SGHVS and FNYEAQ. This CDR3 region has 13 residues. Here the CDR3 DNA reads TGTGCCAGCAGCTTAATAAACAATTCACCCCTCCACTTT. Its protein is CASSLINNSPLHF.

CDR3 DNA sequence: TGTGCCAGCAGTCAGTCCAATGAAAAACTGTTTTTT. This translates into CASSQSNEKLFF. This sequence joins TRBV6-5 and TRBJ1-4; no reliable D call. The CDR3 spans 12 residues. CDR1 and CDR2 from the germline V gene are MNHEY and SVGAGI. Trimming took 5 bases from V and 5 from J, leaving 6 bases between them.

The chain has TRBV2 and TRBJ1-2, with D perhaps TRBD1 (5 bases). CDR1 is SNHLY and CDR2 is FYNNEI in the germline V gene. Trimming pared 3 bases from V and 4 bases from J, leaving 12 bases between. The CDR3 sequence is 14 residues long. In nucleotides, the CDR3 is TGTGCCAGCAGTGAGAGGGCAGGGAGCTATGGCTACACCTTC. Its protein product is CASSERAGSYGYTF.

CDR3 bases: TGTGCCAGTAGTTTCGACAGGCTGGGAACTGAAGCTTTCTTT. Amino acid sequence: CASSFDRLGTEAFF. This sequence joins TRBV19 and TRBJ1-1; a weak D match, TRBD1 (6 bases). CDR1 is LNHDA and CDR2 is SQIVND in the germline V gene (reference sequence). The CDR3 has 14 amino acids. V was pared by 5 bases and J by 5 bases, with 15 bases between.

This clone showed up just a few times. This rearrangement joins TRBV9 to TRBJ1-1; tentative D call: TRBD1 (6 bases). Germline CDR1 reads SGDLS; CDR2 reads YYNGEE. The germline V and J ends were trimmed by 3 bases and 0 bases, with 12 bases remaining between them. The CDR3 loop spans 15 amino acids. The CDR3 region is CASSATGQVNTEAFF. The CDR3 DNA sequence: TGTGCCAGCAGCGCGACAGGACAAGTGAACACTGAAGCTTTCTTT.

This chain uses TRBV5-1 with TRBJ2-3; TRBD1 matches at 7 bases. The V segment lost 4 bases and the J segment 4 bases; nucleotides outside the gene matches: 6. CDR3 size: 14 residues. Germline V lookup: CDR1 SGHRS, CDR2 YFSETQ. The CDR3 loop is CASSIRQGSDTQYF. CDR3 coding DNA: TGCGCCAGCAGCATCCGACAGGGATCAGATACGCAGTATTTT. Supplemented by reference TRBV5-1 and TRBJ2-3, the full variable domain reads KAGVTQTPRYLIKTRGQQVTLSCSPISGHRSVSWYQQTPGQGLQFLFEYFSETQRNKGNFPGRFSGRQFSNSRSEMNVSTLELGDSALYLCASSIRQGSDTQYFGPGTRLTVL.

This rearrangement joins TRBV10-1 to TRBJ1-4; tentative D call: TRBD1 (5 bases). The CDR3 contains 13 residues. Germline lookup yields CDR1 WNHNN and CDR2 SYGVQD (reference sequence). V lost 6 bases, J lost 1 base, and 6 bases lay in between. The DNA of the CDR3 is TGCGCCAGCAGGGGACTAACTAATGAAAAACTGTTTTTT. Translated, it gives CASRGLTNEKLFF.

This chain uses TRBV19 with TRBJ1-5; TRBD1 is a possible D gene (5 bases). V lost 3 bases to trimming and J lost 6 bases, with 9 bases between them. Germline CDR1 is LNHDA and CDR2 is SQIVND (reference sequence). CDR3 length: 13 amino acids. CDR3 DNA sequence: TGTGCCAGTAGTATGGGGGGGGTTCAGCCCCAGCATTTT. Its translation is CASSMGGVQPQHF.

This clone was detected a few times. This chain joins TRBV10-3 and TRBJ1-1; D not resolved. CDR1 is ENHRY and CDR2 is SYGVKD in the germline V gene. The CDR3 length is 13 residues. The V and J ends lost 6 bases and 0 bases respectively, with 8 bases between them. The CDR3 sequence: CAIRGDLNTEAFF. The CDR3 DNA follows: TGTGCCATCAGGGGCGATTTGAACACTGAAGCTTTCTTT.

The chain carries TRBV5-6 and TRBJ2-4, with D unclear. CDR1 SGHDT and CDR2 YYEEEE come from the germline V gene. V was shortened by 5 bases and J by 1 base, with 16 bases between the two germline ends. CDR3 length: 16 amino acids. The CDR3 nucleotides are TGTGCCAGCAGTCCAAAACGGGCCCTGGCCAAAAACATTCAGTACTTC. This codes for CASSPKRALAKNIQYF.

The V call is TRBV11-2, the J call TRBJ1-1, with TRBD1 identical over 7 bases. CDR3 length: 15 residues. Per the germline V gene, CDR1 is SGHAT and CDR2 is FQNNGV. V was pared by 5 bases and J by 4 bases, with 10 bases of the junction left unmatched. CDR3 loop: CASSPIQGKVTEAFF. CDR3 DNA: TGTGCCAGCAGCCCCATACAGGGGAAGGTCACTGAAGCTTTCTTT.

The gene calls are TRBV11-2 and TRBJ2-7; D perhaps matches TRBD1 (5 bases). CDR1 SGHAT and CDR2 FQNNGV come from the germline V gene. CDR3 size: 14 residues. With 0 bases removed from V and 7 bases from J, the gap between germline ends came to 13 bases. As DNA, the CDR3 is TGTGCCAGCAGCTTAGAGGGGCGAGTGCGTGAGCAGTACTTC. Its protein is CASSLEGRVREQYF. Full variable domain (remainder filled in from reference TRBV11-2 and TRBJ2-7): EAGVAQSPRYKIIEKRQSVAFWCNPISGHATLYWYQQILGQGPKLLIQFQNNGVVDDSQLPKDRFSAERLKGVDSTLKIQPAKLEDSAVYLCASSLEGRVREQYFGPGTRLTVT.

This chain joins TRBV18 and TRBJ1-1; 9 bases line up with TRBD1. CDR1 is KGHSH and CDR2 is LQKENI in the germline V gene. This CDR3 region has 14 residues. The ends lost 6 bases at V and 5 bases at J; junction bases unmatched: 7. In nucleotides, the CDR3 is TGTGCCAGCTCGCGGGGACAGGGTGGAACTGAAGCTTTCTTT. Translating gives CASSRGQGGTEAFF.